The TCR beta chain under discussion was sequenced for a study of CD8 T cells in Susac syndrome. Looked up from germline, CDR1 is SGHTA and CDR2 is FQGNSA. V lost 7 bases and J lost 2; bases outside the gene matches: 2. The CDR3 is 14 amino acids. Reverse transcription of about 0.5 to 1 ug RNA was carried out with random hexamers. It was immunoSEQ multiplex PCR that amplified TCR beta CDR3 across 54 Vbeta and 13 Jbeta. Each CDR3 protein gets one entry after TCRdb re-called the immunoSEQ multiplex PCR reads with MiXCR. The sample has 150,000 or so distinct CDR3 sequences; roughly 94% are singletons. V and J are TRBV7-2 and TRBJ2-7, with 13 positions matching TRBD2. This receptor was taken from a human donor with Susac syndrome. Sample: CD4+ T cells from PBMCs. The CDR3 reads CASILAGGPYEQYF. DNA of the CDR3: TGTGCCAGCATACTAGCGGGAGGGCCCTACGAGCAGTACTTC.